This TCR beta chain was identified during a study of radiation and T cells in renal cell carcinoma. Time point noted: blood 4 weeks post-SBRT, at nephrectomy. The treatment here: 15 Gy SBRT to primary tumor, nephrectomy 4 weeks later. Nephrectomy followed 15 Gy stereotactic body radiation by 4 weeks. After SBRT, blood was collected at 2 and 4 weeks, plus baseline. Assay: immunoSEQ multiplex PCR; the TCRdb copy retains only in-frame clones and omits some. The data contain around 180,000 clones, less than 90% of them singletons. This CDR3 has 13 amino acids. From germline, CDR1 is SEHNR and CDR2 FQNEAQ (reference sequence). The V gene lost 5 bases and the J gene lost 8 bases, with 12 bases spanning the gap.

Specimen: blood, collected from a patient whose treatment included radiotherapy and nephrectomy. The sequence was obtained from a woman in her forties or fifties with renal cell carcinoma. The chain carries TRBV7-9 and TRBJ1-4; perhaps TRBD1 as D (6 bases). The CDR3 loop reads CASSLRGLEKLFF. The CDR3 coding sequence is TGTGCCAGCAGCCTCCGGGGGCTGGAAAAACTGTTTTTT.